This TCR beta chain is from a study of T cell responses to AZD1222 COVID-19 vaccine. Study-wide context: The analysis combined second doses at about 4 or about 12 weeks.

This CDR3 is 16 amino acids long. In germline, CDR1 is MDHEN, CDR2 SYDVKM. The V and J ends lost 5 bases and 4 bases, in that order; junction bases with no gene match: 10. Assay: immunoSEQ multiplex PCR; the TCRdb copy retains only in-frame clones and omits some. The profile shows tens of thousands of clones, over 75% of them singletons. A word on this clone: No antigen is known for it.

Overall study results and limits: The repertoires were collected only after the peak T cell response.

The origin of this receptor is an adult in good health. The chain employs TRBV28 and TRBJ1-3, with TRBD1 identical over 8 bases. This specimen was peripheral blood, taken on day 0 of AZD1222 vaccination. CDR3 sequence: CASSPPTGAGGNTIYF. For the CDR3, the DNA is TGTGCCAGCAGTCCCCCGACAGGGGCCGGGGGAAACACCATATATTTT.